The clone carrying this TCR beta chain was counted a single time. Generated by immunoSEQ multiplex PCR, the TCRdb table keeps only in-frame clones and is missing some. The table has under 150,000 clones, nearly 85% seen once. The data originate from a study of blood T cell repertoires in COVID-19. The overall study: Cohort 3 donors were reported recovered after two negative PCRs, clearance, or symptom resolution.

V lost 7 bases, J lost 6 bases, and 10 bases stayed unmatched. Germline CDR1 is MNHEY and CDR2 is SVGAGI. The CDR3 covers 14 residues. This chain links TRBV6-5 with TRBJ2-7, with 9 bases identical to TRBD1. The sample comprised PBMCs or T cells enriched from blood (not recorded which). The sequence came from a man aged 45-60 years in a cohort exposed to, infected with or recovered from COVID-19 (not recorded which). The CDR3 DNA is TGTGCCAGCACCGTAGGGACAGGGACGTCCGAGCAGTACTTC. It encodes CASTVGTGTSEQYF.